This entry lists 11 T cell receptor beta chains sequenced from one sample in a study of blood T cell repertoires in COVID-19. The data were produced by immunoSEQ multiplex PCR, yet TCRdb's version contains in-frame clones alone and is incomplete. The profile shows more than 200,000 clones, 86% of them singletons. The specimen was peripheral blood. Receptor source: a man younger than 40 with active or convalescent COVID-19.

The chain has TRBV19 and TRBJ1-1; D ambiguous. Germline assignment: CDR1 LNHDA and CDR2 SQIVND (reference sequence). The CDR3 covers 13 residues. With 4 bases removed from V and 4 bases from J, the gap between germline ends came to 10 bases. This CDR3 reads CASSTQVGTEAFF. As DNA, the CDR3 is TGTGCCAGTAGTACCCAGGTGGGCACTGAAGCTTTCTTT. Filled out from reference TRBV19 and TRBJ1-1, the complete variable domain reads DGGITQSPKYLFRKEGQNVTLSCEQNLNHDAMYWYRQDPGQGLRLIYYSQIVNDFQKGDIAEGYSVSREKKESFPLTVTSAQKNPTAFYLCASSTQVGTEAFFGQGTRLTVV.

This clone was seen more than once but under ten times. This rearrangement joins TRBV11-2 to TRBJ1-2; D remains unclear. Trimming shortened V by 9 bases and J by 11 bases, and 22 bases separated the two germline ends. Per the germline V gene, CDR1 is SGHAT and CDR2 is FQNNGV. The CDR3 is 13 amino acids. The CDR3 spells CASHPVGRSGYTF. CDR3 DNA: TGTGCCAGTCACCCGGTGGGAAGATCGGGGTACACCTTC.

The chain joins TRBV15 to TRBJ2-2; D possibly corresponds to TRBD2 (6 bases). Germline CDR1 and CDR2: LNHNV and YYDKDF (reference sequence). The V and J ends lost 5 bases and 6 bases respectively, with 16 bases between them. CDR3 size: 15 residues. In DNA, the CDR3 is TGTGCCACCAGCGGCCGGGGAGGCAGGGCCGGGGAGCTGTTTTTT. Its protein is CATSGRGGRAGELFF.

This clone appeared a single time. The rearrangement joins TRBV18 to TRBJ1-1; tentative D call: TRBD1 (5 bases). The CDR3 is 16 residues long. Trimming left V 5 bases short and J 0 bases short, with 16 bases between. Germline CDR1 reads KGHSH; CDR2 reads LQKENI. The CDR3 region has the DNA TGTGCCAGCTCAACGAATCATAGGGGCATGAACACTGAAGCTTTCTTT. The encoded protein is CASSTNHRGMNTEAFF.

This clone was recorded only once. This chain uses TRBV28 with TRBJ2-5; D may be TRBD2 (5 bases). The CDR3 has 12 amino acids. The V end lost 9 bases, the J end lost 5 bases, and 13 bases lay between the germline ends. Germline CDR1 and CDR2: MDHEN and SYDVKM. CDR3 loop: CASSPGMETQYF. The CDR3 DNA follows: TGTGCCAGTTCGCCGGGGATGGAGACCCAGTACTTC.

This clone was picked up a small number of times. Other nucleotide sequences in the sample specify the same CDR3. The chain links TRBV5-8 to TRBJ1-3, with D unresolved. This CDR3 spans 14 amino acids. Trimming stripped 0 bases from V and 0 bases from J, with 4 bases between. Germline V gene sequence: CDR1 SGHTS, CDR2 YDEGEE. The CDR3 here is CASSLGGSGNTIYF. CDR3 sequence (DNA): TGTGCCAGCAGCTTGGGCGGCTCTGGAAACACCATATATTTT.

This clone was observed a few times. The same CDR3 also results from other DNA sequences found in this sample. This chain uses TRBV6-5 with TRBJ2-7; 8 bases align to TRBD1. After removal of 2 bases from V and 6 bases from J, the junction contained 6 bases not matched to a gene. This CDR3 is 14 amino acids long. Germline V gives CDR1 MNHEY, CDR2 SVGAGI. CDR3 protein: CASSYTGQGREQYF. For the CDR3, the DNA is TGTGCCAGCAGTTACACCGGACAGGGACGCGAGCAGTACTTC.

The CDR3 reads CASSVVAGEQFF. CDR3 DNA sequence: TGTGCCAGCAGCGTAGTTGCGGGAGAGCAGTTCTTC. The chain carries TRBV9 and TRBJ2-1; D perhaps matches TRBD2 (6 bases). The CDR3 has 12 amino acids. Trimming pared 0 bases from V and 10 bases from J, leaving 8 bases between. The germline V gene encodes CDR1 SGDLS and CDR2 YYNGEE.

The chain recombines TRBV19 with TRBJ2-2, with D tentatively TRBD2 (6 bases). Germline V lookup: CDR1 LNHDA, CDR2 SQIVND (reference sequence). V dropped 10 bases and J dropped 5 bases, with 23 bases sitting between them. The CDR3 contains 16 residues. CDR3 loop: CATLGGLSILTGELFF. The CDR3 DNA reads as TGTGCCACTCTCGGGGGACTGAGTATCCTAACCGGGGAGCTGTTTTTT.

This clone was counted once. This chain joins TRBV3-1 (or the pseudogene TRBV3-2) and TRBJ2-5, with D possibly TRBD2 on 5 matching bases. CDR3 size: 15 residues. Deletions cut 0 bases from V and 4 bases from J, with 12 bases between. Germline CDR1 reads LGHDT; CDR2 reads YNNKEL (reference sequence). The chain's CDR3 is CASSQDGRVGETQYF. The CDR3 nucleotides are TGTGCCAGCAGCCAAGATGGGAGAGTCGGAGAGACCCAGTACTTC.

The CDR3 here is CASSRTSGGRETQYF. Here the CDR3 DNA reads TGTGCCAGCAGCCGGACTAGCGGGGGTCGTGAGACCCAGTACTTC. This sequence joins TRBV5-4 and TRBJ2-5, with 13 bases matching TRBD2. V shed 4 bases and J 5 bases; nucleotides not matched to a gene: 5. This CDR3 has 15 residues. Germline V gene lookup returns CDR1 SGHNT and CDR2 YYREEE (reference sequence).